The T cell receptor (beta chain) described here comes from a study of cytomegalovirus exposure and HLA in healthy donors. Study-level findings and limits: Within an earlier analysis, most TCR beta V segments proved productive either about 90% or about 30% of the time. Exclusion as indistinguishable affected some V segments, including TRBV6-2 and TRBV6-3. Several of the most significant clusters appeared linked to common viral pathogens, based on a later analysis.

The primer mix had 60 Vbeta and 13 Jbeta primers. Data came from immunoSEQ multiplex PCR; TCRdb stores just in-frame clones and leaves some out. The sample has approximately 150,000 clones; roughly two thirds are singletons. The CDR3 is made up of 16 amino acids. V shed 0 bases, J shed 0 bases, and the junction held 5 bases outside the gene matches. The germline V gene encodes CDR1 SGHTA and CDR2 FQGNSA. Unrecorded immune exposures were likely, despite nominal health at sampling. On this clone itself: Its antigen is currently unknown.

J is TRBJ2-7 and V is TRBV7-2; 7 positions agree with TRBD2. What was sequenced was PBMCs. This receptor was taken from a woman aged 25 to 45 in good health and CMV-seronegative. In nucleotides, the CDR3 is TGTGCCAGCAGCTTAGCCCCTAGCGGTAGCTCCTACGAGCAGTACTTC. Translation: CASSLAPSGSSYEQYF.